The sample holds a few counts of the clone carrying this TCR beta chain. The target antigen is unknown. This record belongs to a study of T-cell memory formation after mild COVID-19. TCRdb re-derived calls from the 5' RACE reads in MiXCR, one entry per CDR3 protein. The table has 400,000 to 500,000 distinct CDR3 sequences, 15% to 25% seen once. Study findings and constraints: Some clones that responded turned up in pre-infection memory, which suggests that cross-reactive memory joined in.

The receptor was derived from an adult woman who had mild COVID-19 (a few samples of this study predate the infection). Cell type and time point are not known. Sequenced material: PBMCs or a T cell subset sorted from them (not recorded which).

This CDR3 reads CATSDPITGPDYGYTF. The CDR3 DNA reads TGTGCCACCAGTGACCCGATTACAGGTCCTGACTATGGCTACACCTTC. The genes are TRBV24-1 and TRBJ1-2, with a possible D match to TRBD1 (5 bases). The germline gives CDR1 KGHDR, CDR2 SFDVKD. V lost 4 bases and J lost 3, with 17 bases in between. The CDR3 loop spans 16 amino acids.